The T cell receptor beta chain under discussion was sequenced for a study of cytomegalovirus exposure and HLA in healthy donors. Overall study findings and caveats: It was likely that a cluster of highly shared sequence variants was a sequencing artifact. Cytomegalovirus association was listed for 150 to 200 TCR beta chains.

This clone was seen only a few times. As yet, its antigen is unknown. V gave up 0 bases and J gave up 5 bases, with 11 bases separating them. The V gene's germline CDR1 is KGHSH and CDR2 LQKENI. This CDR3 has 15 amino acids. Use of 60 Vbeta and 13 Jbeta primers characterized the PCR. Sequencing used immunoSEQ multiplex PCR; TCRdb keeps in-frame clones, though not all of them. The table shows 150,000 or so clones, with around 75% occurring only once. The chain employs TRBV18 and TRBJ1-5, with D possibly matching TRBD1 (6 bases). This TCR came from a man in his forties or fifties in good health and CMV-seronegative. The sample consisted of PBMCs. CDR3 sequence: CASSPPSGGDQPQHF. Written as DNA, the CDR3 is TGTGCCAGCTCACCACCCTCGGGGGGCGATCAGCCCCAGCATTTT.